This T cell receptor (beta chain) was identified during a study of cytomegalovirus exposure and HLA in healthy donors. The study, taken as a whole, reports: Association of a missense DCLRE1C variant with TCR beta V- and J-gene trimming was reported in a later analysis.

This clone has more than one count but fewer than ten. Its antigen is as yet unknown. Primers: 60 Vbeta forward and 13 Jbeta reverse. Sequencing was performed with immunoSEQ multiplex PCR; in TCRdb, only in-frame clones are kept and a portion is missing. The sample holds 130,000 to 150,000 clones, 74% seen once. The TCR sequence derives from a man between 18 and 35 years old in good health and CMV-seropositive. Sequenced material: PBMCs.

CDR3 residues: CASSSHPNYEQYF. In DNA, the CDR3 is TGTGCCAGCAGTTCACACCCGAACTACGAGCAGTACTTC. The chain recombines TRBV27 with TRBJ2-7; D is uncertain. The V end was cut by 4 bases, the J end by 3 bases, with 10 bases between. CDR3 length equals 13 residues. Per germline, CDR1 MNHEY and CDR2 SMNVEV (reference sequence).